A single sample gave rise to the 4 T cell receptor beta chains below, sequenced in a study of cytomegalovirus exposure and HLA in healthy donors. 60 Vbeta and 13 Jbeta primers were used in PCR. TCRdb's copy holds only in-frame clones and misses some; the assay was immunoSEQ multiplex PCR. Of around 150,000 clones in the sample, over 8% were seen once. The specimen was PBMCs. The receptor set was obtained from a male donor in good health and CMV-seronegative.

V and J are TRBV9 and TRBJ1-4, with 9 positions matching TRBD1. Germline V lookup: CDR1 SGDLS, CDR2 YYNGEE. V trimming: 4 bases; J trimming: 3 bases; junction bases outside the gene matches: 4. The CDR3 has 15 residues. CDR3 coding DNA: TGTGCCAGCAGCCCGGACAGGGGCCCTAATGAAAAACTGTTTTTT. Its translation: CASSPDRGPNEKLFF.

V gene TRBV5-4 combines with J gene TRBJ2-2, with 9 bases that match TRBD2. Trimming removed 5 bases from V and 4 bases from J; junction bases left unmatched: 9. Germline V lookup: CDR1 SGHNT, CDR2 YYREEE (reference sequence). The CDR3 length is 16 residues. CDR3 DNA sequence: TGTGCCAGCAGGACCAGGGCGGGAGGGTTCACCGGGGAGCTGTTTTTT. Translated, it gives CASRTRAGGFTGELFF.

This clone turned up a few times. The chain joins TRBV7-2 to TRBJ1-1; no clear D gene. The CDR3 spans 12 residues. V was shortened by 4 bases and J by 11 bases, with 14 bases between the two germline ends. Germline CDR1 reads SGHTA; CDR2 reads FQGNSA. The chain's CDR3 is CASSSSRVEAFF. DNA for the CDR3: TGTGCCAGCAGCTCCTCTCGGGTAGAGGCTTTCTTT.

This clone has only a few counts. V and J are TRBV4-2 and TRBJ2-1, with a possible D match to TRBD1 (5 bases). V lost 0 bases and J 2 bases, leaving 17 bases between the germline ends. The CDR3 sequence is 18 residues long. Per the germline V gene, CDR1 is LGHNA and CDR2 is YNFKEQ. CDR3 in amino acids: CASSQEFQGLGPYNEQFF. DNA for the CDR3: TGTGCCAGCAGCCAAGAGTTCCAGGGCTTGGGGCCCTACAATGAGCAGTTCTTC.